Sequencing of this T cell receptor beta chain was carried out in a study of cytomegalovirus exposure and HLA in healthy donors. Notes on the study in general: Despite most TCR sequences being rare, some public TCRs occurred in many donors.

The PCR had 60 Vbeta and 13 Jbeta primers. Profiling relied on immunoSEQ multiplex PCR, and the TCRdb table lists in-frame clones only, not all of them. The data hold about 120,000 clones, with 77% observed a single time. The germline gives CDR1 MNHEY, CDR2 SMNVEV (reference sequence). J lost 1 base, V lost 6 bases, and 5 bases had no gene match. CDR3 length: 15 amino acids. A note on this clone: The antigen remains undetermined.

The sequence was collected from a male donor in good health and CMV-seropositive. J is TRBJ2-1 and V is TRBV27; 8 bases fit TRBD1. The material sequenced was PBMCs. This CDR3 is CASSSGTGSYNEQFF. CDR3 nucleotide sequence: TGTGCCAGCAGCTCCGGGACAGGTTCCTACAATGAGCAGTTCTTC.